Shown below are 14 T cell receptor beta chains from a single sample sequenced in a study of response to subunit inactivated influenza vaccine. One entry per CDR3 protein results from TCRdb running MiXCR on the RT-PCR reads. Here the sample spans hundreds of thousands of distinct CDR3 sequences, 14% being singletons. This specimen was PBMCs from blood, taken about 14 days before vaccination. These receptors all stem from a man aged 50-59 years who received an inactivated influenza vaccine.

The V call is TRBV5-4, the J call TRBJ2-3, with 15 bases matching TRBD2. V was clipped by 6 bases and J by 6 bases; unmatched bases: 8. The V gene's germline CDR1 is SGHNT and CDR2 YYREEE (reference sequence). The CDR3 length is 16 residues. As DNA, the CDR3 is TGTGCCAGCACGCGGACTAGCGGGGGGGCAGCTGATACGCAGTATTTT. Amino acid sequence: CASTRTSGGAADTQYF.

The chain recombines TRBV4-3 with TRBJ2-7, with D tentatively TRBD2 (5 bases). The germline V gene encodes CDR1 LGHNA and CDR2 YSLEER. V was cut by 4 bases and J by 4 bases, with 14 bases left in between. This CDR3 comprises 14 residues. For the CDR3, the DNA is TGCGCCAGCAGCCCGGACTGGCCCTTATACGAGCAGTACTTC. Encoded protein: CASSPDWPLYEQYF.

This sequence joins TRBV10-2 and TRBJ2-5, with D perhaps matching TRBD1 (6 bases). This CDR3 has 13 amino acids. V was shortened by 3 bases and J by 4 bases, with 9 bases between the two germline ends. Germline CDR1 reads WSHSY; CDR2 reads SAAADI. CDR3 DNA sequence: TGCGCCAGCAGTGACACAGGGAGAGAGACCCAGTACTTC. It specifies CASSDTGRETQYF.

This clonotype was counted a few times. This rearrangement joins TRBV7-8 to TRBJ2-5; weak D call: TRBD1 (6 bases). The germline V gene has CDR1 SGHVS and CDR2 FQNEAQ. The CDR3 length is 15 residues. V lost 5 bases, J lost 4 bases, and 17 bases lay in between. The CDR3 sequence is CASSPHAGGAETQYF. The CDR3 nucleotides are TGTGCCAGCAGCCCTCACGCTGGGGGCGCAGAGACCCAGTACTTC.

This chain connects TRBV20-1 to TRBJ2-7; tentatively, D is TRBD2 (6 bases). V lost 4 bases and J lost 3, with 19 bases in between. Germline V gives CDR1 DFQATT, CDR2 SNEGSKA (reference sequence). This CDR3 contains 15 residues. The CDR3 reads CSATLPGRRDYEQYF. The CDR3 DNA sequence: TGCAGTGCTACCTTACCGGGACGGAGGGACTACGAGCAGTACTTC.

In this sample, this clonotype turned up many times. This rearrangement joins TRBV7-9 to TRBJ2-3; D may be TRBD1 (5 bases). This CDR3 region has 13 residues. Germline V CDR1 and CDR2: SEHNR, FQNEAQ (reference sequence). V was trimmed by 5 bases and J by 5 bases, leaving 11 bases between them. The CDR3 spells CASSKDSRDTQYF. The CDR3 bases are TGTGCCAGCAGCAAAGACAGCCGAGATACGCAGTATTTT.

The chain is built from TRBV4-1 and TRBJ2-3; 7 bases line up with TRBD1. The trim removed 6 bases at V and 2 bases at J, leaving 8 bases unmatched. The CDR3 has 15 amino acids. In germline, CDR1 is MGHRA, CDR2 YSYEKL. The CDR3 DNA sequence: TGCGCCAGCAGACATAAGACAGGGATCACAGATACGCAGTATTTT. Amino acids: CASRHKTGITDTQYF.

The chain couples TRBV12-3 or TRBV12-4 to TRBJ1-1; no reliable D call. The V and J ends lost 2 bases and 8 bases respectively, with 6 bases between them. The CDR3 is 11 amino acids. The CDR3: CASSLFYEAFF. The DNA of the CDR3 is TGTGCCAGCAGTTTATTCTACGAAGCTTTCTTT.

The gene calls are TRBV11-2 and TRBJ2-5; D may match TRBD1 or TRBD2 (6 bases each). The ends were cut back, 1 base at V and 5 bases at J, with 14 bases in the middle. The CDR3 length is 15 residues. Germline CDR1 is SGHAT and CDR2 is FQNNGV. Here the CDR3 DNA reads TGTGCCAGCAGCTTAGGAAGGGGGGCGCGGGAGACCCAGTACTTC. Protein product: CASSLGRGARETQYF.

This clonotype has ten or more counts. The chain combines TRBV7-9 with TRBJ2-1; 10 bases map to TRBD2. The CDR3 has 15 amino acids. Germline trimming cut 1 base from V and 12 bases from J; bases unmatched to any gene: 9. In germline, CDR1 is SEHNR, CDR2 FQNEAQ (reference sequence). In DNA, the CDR3 is TGTGCCAGCAGCTTAGTTTCTAGCGGGAGCCCTTGGCAGTTCTTC. Translation: CASSLVSSGSPWQFF.

This clonotype was observed many times. The rearrangement joins TRBV11-2 to TRBJ2-1, with TRBD2 identical over 14 bases. The CDR3 totals 16 residues. Trimming at V came to 0 bases and at J to 10 bases, leaving 5 bases not matched to a gene. Germline lookup yields CDR1 SGHAT and CDR2 FQNNGV. The CDR3 protein is CASSLEGLAGVYEQFF. CDR3 nucleotides: TGTGCCAGCAGCTTAGAGGGACTAGCGGGAGTATACGAGCAGTTCTTC.

A few counts support this clonotype. V usage is TRBV20-1 and J usage is TRBJ1-5; a possible D gene is TRBD1 (6 bases). With 3 bases removed from V and 4 bases from J, the gap between germline ends came to 16 bases. Germline V lookup: CDR1 DFQATT, CDR2 SNEGSKA (reference sequence). This CDR3 is 15 amino acids long. CDR3 nucleotide sequence: TGCAGTGCTAGGGAGAGGGGGGTTCGGAATCAGCCCCAGCATTTT. Translated: CSARERGVRNQPQHF.

This chain connects TRBV24-1 to TRBJ2-2; TRBD2 matches at 10 bases. Per germline, CDR1 KGHDR and CDR2 SFDVKD. With 9 bases clipped from V and 7 bases from J, the junction kept 10 bases outside the gene matches. There are 15 residues in the CDR3. CDR3 amino acids: CATGMSSGSVGELFF. Written as DNA, the CDR3 is TGTGCCACCGGGATGTCTAGCGGGAGCGTCGGGGAGCTGTTTTTT.

This sequence joins TRBV5-1 and TRBJ2-1; 11 bases map to TRBD2. With V trimmed by 0 bases and J by 3 bases, 5 bases remained unmatched. This CDR3 spans 17 amino acids. Germline CDR1 SGHRS, CDR2 YFSETQ. CDR3 sequence (DNA): TGCGCCAGCAGCTTGGCCTTAGCGGGGGGGGTCTACAATGAGCAGTTCTTC. It is translated as CASSLALAGGVYNEQFF. The full variable domain, its missing parts supplied by reference TRBV5-1 and TRBJ2-1, is KAGVTQTPRYLIKTRGQQVTLSCSPISGHRSVSWYQQTPGQGLQFLFEYFSETQRNKGNFPGRFSGRQFSNSRSEMNVSTLELGDSALYLCASSLALAGGVYNEQFFGPGTRLTVL.